This TCR beta chain was profiled in a study of Tregs in tolerant kidney transplant recipients. The repertoire was sequenced with immunoSEQ multiplex PCR; TCRdb's copy has only in-frame clones and lacks some. This repertoire shows approximately 69,000 clones, roughly 89% found once; its top ten account for 0.39%. In the case of this clone: The antigen is undetermined.

Germline V lookup: CDR1 GTSNPN, CDR2 SVGIG (reference sequence). The CDR3 consists of 15 residues. The ends were cut back, 1 base at V and 4 bases at J, with 15 bases in the middle. Whole-study findings and limits: The small number of patients limits these findings pending further validation. Tolerant patients' donor-specific Tregs expanded beyond overall Tregs, suggesting antigen-driven growth.

The chain employs TRBV30 and TRBJ2-3; possibly TRBD2 for D (5 bases). The receptor was derived from a human donor who received a combined kidney and bone marrow transplant. The sample in question was CD4+ T cells from blood, obtained before the transplant. The CDR3 coding sequence is TGTGCCTGGAGTGAGGGTATGGGAGAGGCAGATACGCAGTATTTT. Translating gives CAWSEGMGEADTQYF.